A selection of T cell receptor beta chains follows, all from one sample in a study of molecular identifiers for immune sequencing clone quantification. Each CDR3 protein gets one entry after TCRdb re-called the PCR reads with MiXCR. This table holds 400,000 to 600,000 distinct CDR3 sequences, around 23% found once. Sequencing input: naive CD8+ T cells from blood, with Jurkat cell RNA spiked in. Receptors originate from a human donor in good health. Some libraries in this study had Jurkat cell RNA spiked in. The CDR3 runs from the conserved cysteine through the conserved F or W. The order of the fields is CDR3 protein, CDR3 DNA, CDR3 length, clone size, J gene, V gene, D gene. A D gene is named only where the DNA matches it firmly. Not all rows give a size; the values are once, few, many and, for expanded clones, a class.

cdr3_aa: CASSRQPRQGAGTDTQYF; cdr3_nt: TGCGCCAGCAGTCGCCAACCGAGACAGGGGGCCGGCACAGATACGCAGTATTTT; cdr3_length: 18; clone_size: many; j_call: TRBJ2-3; v_call: TRBV23-1; d_call: TRBD1
cdr3_aa: CASNGGREQYF; cdr3_nt: TGTGCCAGCAACGGGGGGCGGGAGCAGTACTTC; cdr3_length: 11; clone_size: many; j_call: TRBJ2-7; v_call: TRBV6-5; d_call: NA
cdr3_aa: CASSDETNTGELFF; cdr3_nt: TGTGCCAGCAGCGACGAAACGAACACCGGGGAGCTGTTTTTT; cdr3_length: 14; clone_size: NA; j_call: TRBJ2-2; v_call: TRBV9; d_call: NA
cdr3_aa: CSVEEEDSTEAFF; cdr3_nt: TGCAGCGTTGAAGAGGAAGATAGTACTGAAGCTTTCTTT; cdr3_length: 13; clone_size: many; j_call: TRBJ1-1; v_call: TRBV29-1; d_call: NA
cdr3_aa: CASSYYGPGEQYF; cdr3_nt: TGTGCCAGCAGTTATTACGGACCCGGGGAGCAGTACTTC; cdr3_length: 13; clone_size: NA; j_call: TRBJ2-7; v_call: TRBV6-5; d_call: NA
cdr3_aa: CATRGSGANVLTF; cdr3_nt: TGTGCCACCCGGGGGTCTGGGGCCAACGTCCTGACTTTC; cdr3_length: 13; clone_size: many; j_call: TRBJ2-6; v_call: TRBV7-9; d_call: NA
cdr3_aa: CSARDLEREGIGTQYF; cdr3_nt: TGCAGTGCTAGAGATTTGGAGCGGGAGGGGATAGGGACCCAGTACTTC; cdr3_length: 16; clone_size: few; j_call: TRBJ2-5; v_call: TRBV20-1; d_call: TRBD2
cdr3_aa: CASSLALLGGEEAFF; cdr3_nt: TGTGCCAGCAGCTTAGCGCTTTTGGGAGGGGAGGAAGCTTTCTTT; cdr3_length: 15; clone_size: NA; j_call: TRBJ1-1; v_call: TRBV7-9; d_call: NA
cdr3_aa: CASSYGRGQLYEQYF; cdr3_nt: TGTGCCAGCAGTTACGGTCGAGGGCAGCTCTACGAGCAGTACTTC; cdr3_length: 15; clone_size: few; j_call: TRBJ2-7; v_call: TRBV6-2/TRBV6-3; d_call: NA
cdr3_aa: CASSLRPGRDYSNQPQHF; cdr3_nt: TGCGCCAGCAGCCTGAGGCCGGGACGGGACTATAGCAATCAGCCCCAGCATTTT; cdr3_length: 18; clone_size: few; j_call: TRBJ1-5; v_call: TRBV4-1; d_call: NA
cdr3_aa: CASSSTDPSRTGELFF; cdr3_nt: TGTGCCAGCAGCTCGACAGACCCCTCCAGGACCGGGGAGCTGTTTTTT; cdr3_length: 16; clone_size: few; j_call: TRBJ2-2; v_call: TRBV7-7; d_call: NA
cdr3_aa: CASTTGTSGEGGQFF; cdr3_nt: TGTGCCAGTACTACCGGGACTAGCGGAGAGGGCGGTCAGTTCTTC; cdr3_length: 15; clone_size: many; j_call: TRBJ2-1; v_call: TRBV25-1; d_call: TRBD2
cdr3_aa: CSARVPRPFIKDYEQYF; cdr3_nt: TGCAGTGCTAGAGTCCCTAGGCCTTTCATAAAGGACTACGAGCAGTACTTC; cdr3_length: 17; clone_size: NA; j_call: TRBJ2-7; v_call: TRBV20-1; d_call: NA
cdr3_aa: CATFAGSGANVLTF; cdr3_nt: TGTGCCACCTTCGCGGGCTCTGGGGCCAACGTCCTGACTTTC; cdr3_length: 14; clone_size: many; j_call: TRBJ2-6; v_call: TRBV6-2/TRBV6-3; d_call: NA
cdr3_aa: CTSSFGPSTYTQYF; cdr3_nt: TGTACCAGTAGTTTCGGGCCTAGTACTTATACGCAGTATTTT; cdr3_length: 14; clone_size: NA; j_call: TRBJ2-3; v_call: TRBV19; d_call: NA
cdr3_aa: CASSFIGGAKWDEAFF; cdr3_nt: TGTGCCAGCAGTTTCATTGGGGGCGCGAAGTGGGATGAAGCTTTCTTT; cdr3_length: 16; clone_size: many; j_call: TRBJ1-1; v_call: TRBV28; d_call: NA
cdr3_aa: CASSSGESGNTIYF; cdr3_nt: TGTGCCAGCAGCTCAGGGGAAAGTGGAAACACCATATATTTT; cdr3_length: 14; clone_size: few; j_call: TRBJ1-3; v_call: TRBV13; d_call: NA
cdr3_aa: CASSQDRRNTEAFF; cdr3_nt: TGCGCCAGCAGCCAAGATCGTAGGAACACTGAAGCTTTCTTT; cdr3_length: 14; clone_size: NA; j_call: TRBJ1-1; v_call: TRBV4-3; d_call: NA
cdr3_aa: CASSLGGDLGGQETQYF; cdr3_nt: TGTGCCAGCAGCTTAGGCGGGGACCTAGGGGGCCAAGAGACCCAGTACTTC; cdr3_length: 17; clone_size: few; j_call: TRBJ2-5; v_call: TRBV13; d_call: NA
cdr3_aa: CASSTGTGVSYEQYF; cdr3_nt: TGTGCCAGTAGTACCGGGACAGGGGTCTCCTACGAGCAGTACTTC; cdr3_length: 15; clone_size: NA; j_call: TRBJ2-7; v_call: TRBV19; d_call: TRBD1
cdr3_aa: CASSQDNTGELNNEQFF; cdr3_nt: TGCGCCAGCAGCCAAGATAATACGGGGGAGTTGAACAATGAGCAGTTCTTC; cdr3_length: 17; clone_size: NA; j_call: TRBJ2-1; v_call: TRBV4-1; d_call: NA
cdr3_aa: CAWNANRGLNEKLFF; cdr3_nt: TGTGCCTGGAACGCGAACAGGGGACTTAATGAAAAACTGTTTTTT; cdr3_length: 15; clone_size: few; j_call: TRBJ1-4; v_call: TRBV30; d_call: TRBD1
cdr3_aa: CASSIVGGNYEQYF; cdr3_nt: TGTGCCAGTAGTATAGTTGGGGGAAACTACGAGCAGTACTTC; cdr3_length: 14; clone_size: NA; j_call: TRBJ2-7; v_call: TRBV19; d_call: NA
cdr3_aa: CASSVHSNEKLFF; cdr3_nt: TGTGCCAGCAGTGTCCATTCAAATGAAAAACTGTTTTTT; cdr3_length: 13; clone_size: NA; j_call: TRBJ1-4; v_call: TRBV27; d_call: NA
cdr3_aa: CASSLLTSGGYNEQFF; cdr3_nt: TGCGCCAGCAGCTTGCTAACTAGCGGGGGTTACAATGAGCAGTTCTTC; cdr3_length: 16; clone_size: NA; j_call: TRBJ2-1; v_call: TRBV5-1; d_call: TRBD2
cdr3_aa: CASSLGGTGAELFF; cdr3_nt: TGTGCCAGCAGCTTAGGGGGGACTGGGGCGGAACTGTTTTTT; cdr3_length: 14; clone_size: NA; j_call: TRBJ1-4; v_call: TRBV7-6; d_call: NA
cdr3_aa: CASRRQGLGQPQHF; cdr3_nt: TGTGCCAGCAGGAGACAGGGTTTGGGGCAGCCCCAGCATTTT; cdr3_length: 14; clone_size: NA; j_call: TRBJ1-5; v_call: TRBV28; d_call: TRBD1
cdr3_aa: CASSLGGGPAGTRYF; cdr3_nt: TGTGCCAGCAGTTTAGGGGGGGGCCCGGCTGGGACCCGGTACTTC; cdr3_length: 15; clone_size: NA; j_call: TRBJ2-5; v_call: TRBV12-3/TRBV12-4; d_call: NA
cdr3_aa: CASSAPGLATSTDTQYF; cdr3_nt: TGTGCCAGCAGCGCACCGGGACTAGCGACTAGCACAGATACGCAGTATTTT; cdr3_length: 17; clone_size: few; j_call: TRBJ2-3; v_call: TRBV9; d_call: TRBD2
cdr3_aa: CASSYGAGPLHF; cdr3_nt: TGTGCCAGCAGTTACGGGGCCGGACCCCTCCACTTT; cdr3_length: 12; clone_size: NA; j_call: TRBJ1-6; v_call: TRBV6-5; d_call: NA
cdr3_aa: CASSLRPTFTDTQYF; cdr3_nt: TGTGCCAGCAGTTTACGACCGACCTTCACAGATACGCAGTATTTT; cdr3_length: 15; clone_size: few; j_call: TRBJ2-3; v_call: TRBV27; d_call: NA
cdr3_aa: CSVTPRGSGGELVF; cdr3_nt: TGCAGCGTGACCCCCAGGGGGTCGGGTGGGGAGCTGGTTTTT; cdr3_length: 14; clone_size: NA; j_call: TRBJ2-2; v_call: TRBV29-1; d_call: TRBD1
cdr3_aa: CASSLARAGRKLDTQYF; cdr3_nt: TGTGCCAGCAGCTTAGCGAGGGCAGGGAGAAAGTTGGATACGCAGTATTTT; cdr3_length: 17; clone_size: many; j_call: TRBJ2-3; v_call: TRBV7-2; d_call: NA